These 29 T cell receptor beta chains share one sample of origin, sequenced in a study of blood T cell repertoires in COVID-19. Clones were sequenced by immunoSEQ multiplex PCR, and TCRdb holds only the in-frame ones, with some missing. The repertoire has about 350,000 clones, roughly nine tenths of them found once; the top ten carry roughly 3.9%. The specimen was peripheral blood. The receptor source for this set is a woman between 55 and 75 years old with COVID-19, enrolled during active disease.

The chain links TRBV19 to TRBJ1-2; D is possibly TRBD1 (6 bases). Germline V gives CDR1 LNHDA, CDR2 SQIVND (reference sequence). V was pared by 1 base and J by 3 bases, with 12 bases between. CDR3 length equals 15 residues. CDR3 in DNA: TGTGCCAGTAGTATAGTTTGGGGGCCTGACTATGGCTACACCTTC. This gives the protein CASSIVWGPDYGYTF. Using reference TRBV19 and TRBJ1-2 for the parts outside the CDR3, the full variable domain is DGGITQSPKYLFRKEGQNVTLSCEQNLNHDAMYWYRQDPGQGLRLIYYSQIVNDFQKGDIAEGYSVSREKKESFPLTVTSAQKNPTAFYLCASSIVWGPDYGYTFGSGTRLTVV.

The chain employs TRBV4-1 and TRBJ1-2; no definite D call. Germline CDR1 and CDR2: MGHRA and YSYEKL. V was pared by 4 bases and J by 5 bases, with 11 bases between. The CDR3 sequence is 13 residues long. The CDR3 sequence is CASSLNSLYGYTF. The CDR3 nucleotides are TGCGCCAGCAGCCTCAACTCTTTATATGGCTACACCTTC.

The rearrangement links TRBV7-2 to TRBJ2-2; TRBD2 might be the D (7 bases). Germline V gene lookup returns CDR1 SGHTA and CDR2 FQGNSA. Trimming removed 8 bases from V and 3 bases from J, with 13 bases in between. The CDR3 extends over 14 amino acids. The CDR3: CASLGGLYTGELFF. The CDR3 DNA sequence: TGTGCCAGCTTGGGGGGGCTGTACACCGGGGAGCTGTTTTTT.

The CDR3 here is CASSRQDFEAFF. The DNA for the CDR3 is TGTGCCAGCAGTAGACAGGACTTTGAAGCTTTCTTT. This chain connects TRBV2 to TRBJ1-1, with D possibly matching TRBD1 (6 bases). Germline CDR1 reads SNHLY; CDR2 reads FYNNEI. Deletions cut 5 bases from V and 7 bases from J, with 11 bases between. This CDR3 has 12 amino acids. Supplemented by reference TRBV2 and TRBJ1-1, the full variable domain reads EPEVTQTPSHQVTQMGQEVILRCVPISNHLYFYWYRQILGQKVEFLVSFYNNEISEKSEIFDDQFSVERPDGSNFTLKIRSTKLEDSAMYFCASSRQDFEAFFGQGTRLTVV.

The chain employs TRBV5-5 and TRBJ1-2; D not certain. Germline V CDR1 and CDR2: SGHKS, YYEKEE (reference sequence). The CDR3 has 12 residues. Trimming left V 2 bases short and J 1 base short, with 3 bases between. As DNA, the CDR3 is TGTGCCAGCAGCTTCGGTAACTATGGCTACACCTTC. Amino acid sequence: CASSFGNYGYTF.

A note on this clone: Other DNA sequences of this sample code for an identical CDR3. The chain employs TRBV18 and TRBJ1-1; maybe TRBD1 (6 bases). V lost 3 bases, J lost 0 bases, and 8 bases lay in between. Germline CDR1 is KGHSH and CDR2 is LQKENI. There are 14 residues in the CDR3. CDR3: CASSPDSMNTEAFF. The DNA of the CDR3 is TGTGCCAGCTCACCGGACAGCATGAACACTGAAGCTTTCTTT.

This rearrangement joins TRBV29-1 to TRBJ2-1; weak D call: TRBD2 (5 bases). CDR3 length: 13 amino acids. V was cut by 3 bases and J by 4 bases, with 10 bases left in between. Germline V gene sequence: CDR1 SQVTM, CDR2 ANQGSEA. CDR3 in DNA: TGCAGCGTTGATGAACGGGGATACAATGAGCAGTTCTTC. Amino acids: CSVDERGYNEQFF.

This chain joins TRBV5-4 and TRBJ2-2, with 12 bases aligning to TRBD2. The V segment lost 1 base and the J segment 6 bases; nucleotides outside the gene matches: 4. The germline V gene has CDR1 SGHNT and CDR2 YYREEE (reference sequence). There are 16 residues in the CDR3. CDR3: CASSLRTSGVSGELFF. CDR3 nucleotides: TGTGCCAGCAGCTTGAGGACTAGCGGGGTCTCCGGGGAGCTGTTTTTT.

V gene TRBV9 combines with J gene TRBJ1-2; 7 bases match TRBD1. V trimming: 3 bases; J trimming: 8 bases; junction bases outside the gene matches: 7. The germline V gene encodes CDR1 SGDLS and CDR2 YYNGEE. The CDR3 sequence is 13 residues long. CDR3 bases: TGTGCCAGCAGCGCACAGGGGTTTCGGGGCTACACCTTC. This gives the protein CASSAQGFRGYTF.

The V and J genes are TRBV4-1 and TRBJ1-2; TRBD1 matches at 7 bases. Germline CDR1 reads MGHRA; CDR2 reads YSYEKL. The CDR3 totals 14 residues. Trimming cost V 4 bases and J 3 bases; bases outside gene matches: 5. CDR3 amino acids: CASSPTGEYYGYTF. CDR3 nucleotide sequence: TGCGCCAGCAGCCCAACAGGGGAATACTATGGCTACACCTTC.

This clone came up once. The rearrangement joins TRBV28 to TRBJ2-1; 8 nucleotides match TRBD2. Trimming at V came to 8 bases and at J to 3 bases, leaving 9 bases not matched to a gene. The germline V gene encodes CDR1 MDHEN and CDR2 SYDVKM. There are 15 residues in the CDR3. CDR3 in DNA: TGTGCCAGCCGTGCCGGGGGGGCCATCTACAATGAGCAGTTCTTC. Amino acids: CASRAGGAIYNEQFF.

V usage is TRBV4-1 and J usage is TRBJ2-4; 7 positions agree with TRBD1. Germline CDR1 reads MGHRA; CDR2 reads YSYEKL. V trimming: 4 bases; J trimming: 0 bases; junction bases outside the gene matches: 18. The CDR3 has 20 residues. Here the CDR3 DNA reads TGCGCCAGCAGCCCACGACTTCTGACAGGGTCAGATATAGCCAAAAACATTCAGTACTTC. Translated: CASSPRLLTGSDIAKNIQYF.

The CDR3 nucleotides are TGTGCCAGCTCGAGGACTAGCGGGGAGGAGACCCAGTACTTC. Its protein is CASSRTSGEETQYF. V is TRBV18 and J is TRBJ2-5; 12 bases are shared with TRBD2. CDR3 size: 14 residues. V lost 6 bases, J lost 5 bases, and 4 bases stayed unmatched. Looked up from germline, CDR1 is KGHSH and CDR2 is LQKENI.

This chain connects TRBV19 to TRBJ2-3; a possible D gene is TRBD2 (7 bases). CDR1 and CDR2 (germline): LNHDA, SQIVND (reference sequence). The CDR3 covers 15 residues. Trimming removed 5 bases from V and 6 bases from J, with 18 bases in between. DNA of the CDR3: TGTGCCAGTAGTGCCCGGGCGGGGGCAATGGATACGCAGTATTTT. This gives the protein CASSARAGAMDTQYF.

Here the CDR3 DNA reads TGTGCCAGCAGTTATGGGTCCGTTACTAATGAAAAGAAACTGTTTTTT. Amino acid sequence: CASSYGSVTNEKKLFF. The gene calls are TRBV6-5 and TRBJ1-4; D ambiguous. The V and J ends lost 3 bases and 11 bases respectively, with 22 bases between them. CDR1 is MNHEY, CDR2 SVGAGI, per germline. This CDR3 region has 16 residues.

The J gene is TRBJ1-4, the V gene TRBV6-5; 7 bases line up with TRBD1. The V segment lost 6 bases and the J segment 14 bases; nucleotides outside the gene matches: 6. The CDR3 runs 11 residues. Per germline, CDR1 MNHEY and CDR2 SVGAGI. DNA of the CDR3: TGTGCCAGCAGGATAACAGGGGCTCTGTTTTTT. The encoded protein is CASRITGALFF.

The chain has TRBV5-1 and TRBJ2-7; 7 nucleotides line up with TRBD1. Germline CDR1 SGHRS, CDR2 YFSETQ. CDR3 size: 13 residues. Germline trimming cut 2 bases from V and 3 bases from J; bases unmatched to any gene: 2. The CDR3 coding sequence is TGCGCCAGCAGCTTTACAGGGGACTACGAGCAGTACTTC. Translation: CASSFTGDYEQYF.

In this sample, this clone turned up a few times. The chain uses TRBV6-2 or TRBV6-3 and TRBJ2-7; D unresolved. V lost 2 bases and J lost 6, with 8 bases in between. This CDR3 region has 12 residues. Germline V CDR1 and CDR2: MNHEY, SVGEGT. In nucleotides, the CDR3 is TGTGCCAGCAGTTACCTCTACGGCGAGCAGTACTTC. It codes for CASSYLYGEQYF.

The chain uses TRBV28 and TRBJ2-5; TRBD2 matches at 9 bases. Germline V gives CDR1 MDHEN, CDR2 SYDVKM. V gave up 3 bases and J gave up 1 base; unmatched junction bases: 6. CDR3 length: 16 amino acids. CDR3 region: CASSLLAGNLQETQYF. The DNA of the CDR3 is TGTGCCAGCAGTTTGCTAGCGGGGAACCTCCAAGAGACCCAGTACTTC.

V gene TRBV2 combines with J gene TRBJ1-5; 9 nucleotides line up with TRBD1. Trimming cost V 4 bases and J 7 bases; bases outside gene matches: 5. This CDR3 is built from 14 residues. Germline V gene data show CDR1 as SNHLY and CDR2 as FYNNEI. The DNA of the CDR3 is TGTGCCAGCAGTGGGACAGGGGCAAAGCAGCCCCAGCATTTT. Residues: CASSGTGAKQPQHF. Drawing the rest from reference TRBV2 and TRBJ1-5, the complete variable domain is EPEVTQTPSHQVTQMGQEVILRCVPISNHLYFYWYRQILGQKVEFLVSFYNNEISEKSEIFDDQFSVERPDGSNFTLKIRSTKLEDSAMYFCASSGTGAKQPQHFGDGTRLSIL.

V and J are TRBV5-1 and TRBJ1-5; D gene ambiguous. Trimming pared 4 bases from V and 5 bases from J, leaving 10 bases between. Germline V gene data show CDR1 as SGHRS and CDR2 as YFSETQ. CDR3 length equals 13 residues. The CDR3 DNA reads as TGCGCCAGCAGCAAGTTGCCGGATCAGCCCCAGCATTTT. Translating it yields CASSKLPDQPQHF.

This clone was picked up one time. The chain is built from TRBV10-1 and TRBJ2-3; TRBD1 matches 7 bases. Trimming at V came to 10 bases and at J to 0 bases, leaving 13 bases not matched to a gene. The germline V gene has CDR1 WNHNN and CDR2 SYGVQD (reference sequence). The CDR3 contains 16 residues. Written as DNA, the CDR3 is TGCGCCACCGGGGACAGTAGCTACGAGAGCACAGATACGCAGTATTTT. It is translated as CATGDSSYESTDTQYF.

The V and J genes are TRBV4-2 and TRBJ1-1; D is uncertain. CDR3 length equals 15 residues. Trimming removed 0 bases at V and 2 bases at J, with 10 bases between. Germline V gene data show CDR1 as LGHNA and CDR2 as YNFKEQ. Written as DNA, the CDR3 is TGTGCCAGCAGCCAAGACCGCCGGGGTAACACTGAAGCTTTCTTT. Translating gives CASSQDRRGNTEAFF.

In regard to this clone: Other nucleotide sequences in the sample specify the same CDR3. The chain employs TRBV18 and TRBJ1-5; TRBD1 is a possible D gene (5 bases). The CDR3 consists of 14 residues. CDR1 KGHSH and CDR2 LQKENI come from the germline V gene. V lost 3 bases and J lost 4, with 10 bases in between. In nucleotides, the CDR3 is TGTGCCAGCTCACCGGGAACAGGTAATCAGCCCCAGCATTTT. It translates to CASSPGTGNQPQHF.

The CDR3 DNA reads TGTGCCAGCAGCTATCTCGGGGGGAAGAGGTACGAGCAGTACTTC. It yields the protein CASSYLGGKRYEQYF. V gene TRBV5-6 combines with J gene TRBJ2-7; TRBD2 matches at 7 bases. The CDR3 extends over 15 amino acids. The germline CDR1 and CDR2 sequences are SGHDT and YYEEEE. The junction had 10 bases not matched to a gene; V was cut back by 3 bases and J by 4 bases. Full variable domain (rest looked up from reference TRBV5-6 and TRBJ2-7): DAGVTQSPTHLIKTRGQQVTLRCSPKSGHDTVSWYQQALGQGPQFIFQYYEEEERQRGNFPDRFSGHQFPNYSSELNVNALLLGDSALYLCASSYLGGKRYEQYFGPGTRLTVT.

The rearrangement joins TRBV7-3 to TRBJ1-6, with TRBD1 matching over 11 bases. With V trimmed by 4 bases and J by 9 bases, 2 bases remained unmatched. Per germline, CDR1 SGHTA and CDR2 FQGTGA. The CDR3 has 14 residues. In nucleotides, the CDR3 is TGTGCCAGCAGCTCGGGACAGGGGGGTTCACCCCTCCACTTT. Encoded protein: CASSSGQGGSPLHF.

CDR3 loop: CASSQDPGMASGANVLTF. The CDR3 bases are TGTGCCAGCAGCCAAGACCCAGGGATGGCATCTGGGGCCAACGTCCTGACTTTC. The chain couples TRBV3-1 (or the pseudogene TRBV3-2) to TRBJ2-6; the D gene is possibly TRBD1 (5 bases). V was pared by 0 bases and J by 1 base, with 13 bases between. The CDR3 totals 18 residues. CDR1 is LGHDT and CDR2 is YNNKEL in the germline V gene (reference sequence).

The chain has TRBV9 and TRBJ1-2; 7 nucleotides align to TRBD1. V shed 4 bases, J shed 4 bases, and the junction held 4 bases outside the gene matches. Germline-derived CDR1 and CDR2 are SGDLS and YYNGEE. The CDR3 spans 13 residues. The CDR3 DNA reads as TGTGCCAGCAGCCTGGGACAGACCTATGGCTACACCTTC. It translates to CASSLGQTYGYTF.

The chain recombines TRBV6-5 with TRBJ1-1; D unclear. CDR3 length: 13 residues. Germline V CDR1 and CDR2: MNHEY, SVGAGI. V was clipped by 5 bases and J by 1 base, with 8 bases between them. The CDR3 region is CASSRRQNTEAFF. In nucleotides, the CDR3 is TGTGCCAGCAGTCGCCGACAGAACACTGAAGCTTTCTTT.